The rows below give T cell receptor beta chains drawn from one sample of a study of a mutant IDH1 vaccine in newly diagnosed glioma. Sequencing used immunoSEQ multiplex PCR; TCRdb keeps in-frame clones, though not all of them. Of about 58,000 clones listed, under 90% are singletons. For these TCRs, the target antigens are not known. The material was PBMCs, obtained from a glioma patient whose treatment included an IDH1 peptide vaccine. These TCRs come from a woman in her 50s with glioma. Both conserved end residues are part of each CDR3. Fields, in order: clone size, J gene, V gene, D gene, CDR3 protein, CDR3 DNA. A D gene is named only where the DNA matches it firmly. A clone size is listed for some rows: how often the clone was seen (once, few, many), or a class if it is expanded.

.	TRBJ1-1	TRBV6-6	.	CASSRGADMMNTEAFF	TGTGCCAGCAGCCGAGGGGCGGATATGATGAACACTGAAGCTTTCTTT
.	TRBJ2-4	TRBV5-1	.	CASRICAWFLAKNIQYF	TGCGCCAGCAGGATTTGTGCGTGGTTCCTAGCCAAAAACATTCAGTACTTC
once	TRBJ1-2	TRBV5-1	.	CASSLLEPRGYTF	TGCGCCAGCAGCTTGTTGGAGCCCAGAGGCTACACCTTC
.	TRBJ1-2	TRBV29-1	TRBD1	CSALDRGESGYTF	TGCAGCGCCTTGGACAGGGGTGAATCGGGCTACACCTTC
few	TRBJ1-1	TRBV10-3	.	CAISEGGGKAFF	TGTGCCATCAGTGAGGGCGGAGGGAAAGCTTTCTTT
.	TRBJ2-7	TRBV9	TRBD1	CASSAGTGGAEQYF	TGTGCCAGCAGCGCGGGGACAGGGGGTGCCGAGCAGTACTTC
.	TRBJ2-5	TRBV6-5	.	CASSARVPETQYF	TGTGCCAGCAGTGCCAGAGTTCCAGAGACCCAGTACTTC
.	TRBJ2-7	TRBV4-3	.	CASSQERSYEQYF	TGCGCCAGCAGCCAAGAACGGTCCTACGAGCAGTACTTC
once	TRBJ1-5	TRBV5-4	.	CASSLEGEGQPQHF	TGTGCCAGCAGCTTGGAAGGGGAAGGTCAGCCCCAGCATTTT
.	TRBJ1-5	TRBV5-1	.	CASSLEGSRNQPQHF	TGCGCCAGCAGCTTGGAAGGGAGTCGCAATCAGCCCCAGCATTTT
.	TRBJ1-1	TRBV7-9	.	CASSPRWRSMNTEAFF	TGTGCCAGCAGCCCTCGGTGGAGGAGCATGAACACTGAAGCTTTCTTT
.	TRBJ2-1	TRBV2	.	CASSGTPTYNEQFF	TGTGCCAGCAGTGGGACTCCCACCTACAATGAGCAGTTCTTC
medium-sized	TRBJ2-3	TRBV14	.	CASSQDVGGFTDTQYF	TGTGCCAGCAGCCAAGATGTAGGGGGGTTCACAGATACGCAGTATTTT
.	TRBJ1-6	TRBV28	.	CASAHGWSLGSPLHF	TGTGCCAGTGCCCATGGTTGGAGTCTGGGGTCACCCCTCCACTTT
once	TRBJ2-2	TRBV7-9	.	CASSPMSRAGLAGELFF	TGTGCCAGCAGCCCGATGAGCAGGGCTGGTTTAGCCGGGGAGCTGTTTTTT
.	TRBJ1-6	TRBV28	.	CASRKSGFYNSPLHF	TGTGCCAGCAGGAAGTCCGGGTTCTATAATTCACCCCTCCACTTT
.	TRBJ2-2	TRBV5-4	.	CASSRPGEGIKTGELFF	TGTGCCAGCAGCCGACCCGGCGAAGGGATAAAGACCGGGGAGCTGTTTTTT
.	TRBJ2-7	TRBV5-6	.	CASSLIGGYSYEQYF	TGTGCCAGCAGCTTGATTGGAGGGTACTCCTACGAGCAGTACTTC
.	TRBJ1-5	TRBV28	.	CASRRTGSGSRQPQHF	TGTGCCAGCAGGCGTACAGGGTCGGGTTCACGTCAGCCCCAGCATTTT
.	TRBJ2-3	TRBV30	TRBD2	CAWSVGGGHPADTQYF	TGTGCCTGGAGTGTCGGGGGGGGCCATCCGGCAGATACGCAGTATTTT
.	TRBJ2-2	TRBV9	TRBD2	CASSAGLAGGIGELFF	TGTGCCAGCAGCGCGGGACTAGCGGGGGGAATCGGGGAGCTGTTTTTT
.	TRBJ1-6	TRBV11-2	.	CASSLEDSYNSPLHF	TGTGCCAGCAGCTTAGAGGACTCCTATAATTCACCCCTCCACTTT